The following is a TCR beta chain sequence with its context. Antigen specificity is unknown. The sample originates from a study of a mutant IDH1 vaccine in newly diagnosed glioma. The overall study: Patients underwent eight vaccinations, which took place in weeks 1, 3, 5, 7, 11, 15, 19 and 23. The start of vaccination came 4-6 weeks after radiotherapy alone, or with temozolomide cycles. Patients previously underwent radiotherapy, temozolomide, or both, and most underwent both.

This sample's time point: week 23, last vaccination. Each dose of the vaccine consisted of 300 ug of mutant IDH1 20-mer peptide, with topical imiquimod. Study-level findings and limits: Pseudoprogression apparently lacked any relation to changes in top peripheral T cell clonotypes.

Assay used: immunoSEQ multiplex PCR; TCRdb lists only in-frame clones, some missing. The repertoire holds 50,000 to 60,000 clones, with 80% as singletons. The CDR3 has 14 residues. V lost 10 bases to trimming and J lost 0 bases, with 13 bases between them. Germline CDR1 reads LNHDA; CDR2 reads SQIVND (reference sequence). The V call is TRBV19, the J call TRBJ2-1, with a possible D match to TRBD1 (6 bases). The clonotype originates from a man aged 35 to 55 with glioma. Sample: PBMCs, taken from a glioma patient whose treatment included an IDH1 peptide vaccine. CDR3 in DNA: TGTGCCACCGCACTCAGGGGCTCCTACAATGAGCAGTTCTTC. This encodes CATALRGSYNEQFF.